What follows are 25 T cell receptor beta chains derived from one specimen sequenced in a study of T cell clones after liver transplantation. The data were produced by immunoSEQ multiplex PCR, yet TCRdb's version contains in-frame clones alone and is incomplete. The sample consists of 55,000 to 80,000 clones, about 92% of them appearing once. The sample in question was CD4+ T cells from blood, obtained before liver transplant. The receptors come from a human donor who received a liver transplant.

This clone showed up just a few times. This chain connects TRBV18 to TRBJ1-5, with D hard to call. The V end lost 5 bases, the J end lost 0 bases, and 8 bases lay between the germline ends. CDR1 is KGHSH, CDR2 LQKENI, per germline. This CDR3 region has 14 residues. This CDR3 is CASSETDSNQPQHF. DNA of the CDR3: TGTGCCAGCTCAGAGACGGATAGCAATCAGCCCCAGCATTTT. Full variable domain (remainder filled in from reference TRBV18 and TRBJ1-5): NAGVMQNPRHLVRRRGQEARLRCSPMKGHSHVYWYRQLPEEGLKFMVYLQKENIIDESGMPKERFSAEFPKEGPSILRIQQVVRGDSAAYFCASSETDSNQPQHFGDGTRLSIL.

The sample holds a few counts of this clone. J is TRBJ1-4 and V is TRBV27, with D perhaps matching TRBD1 (6 bases). The CDR3 is 14 residues long. From germline, CDR1 is MNHEY and CDR2 SMNVEV (reference sequence). Trimming took 7 bases from V and 8 from J, leaving 17 bases between them. CDR3 amino acids: CASKNGGQSEKLFF. In DNA, the CDR3 is TGTGCCAGCAAAAATGGGGGCCAGAGCGAAAAACTGTTTTTT. The full variable domain, with the rest looked up from reference TRBV27 and TRBJ1-4, is EAQVTQNPRYLITVTGKKLTVTCSQNMNHEYMSWYRQDPGLGLRQIYYSMNVEVTDKGDVPEGYKVSRKEKRNFPLILESPSPNQTSLYFCASKNGGQSEKLFFGSGTQLSVL.

In DNA form, the CDR3 reads TGCGCCAGCAGCTTTCCGACAGGCCCGGGGTCTAATGAAAAACTGTTTTTT. Amino acids: CASSFPTGPGSNEKLFF. This chain joins TRBV5-1 and TRBJ1-4, with D perhaps TRBD1 (6 bases). The CDR3 has 17 residues. Germline V gene lookup returns CDR1 SGHRS and CDR2 YFSETQ. Trimming left V 2 bases short and J 3 bases short, with 17 bases between.

This clone was counted between two and nine times. V and J are TRBV18 and TRBJ1-1; D unresolved. The germline CDR1 and CDR2 sequences are KGHSH and LQKENI. Trimming took off 0 bases at V and 0 bases at J, with 5 bases between the two ends. The CDR3 extends over 14 amino acids. The CDR3 region has the DNA TGTGCCAGCTCACCACCGTCGGTGAACACTGAAGCTTTCTTT. Amino acid sequence: CASSPPSVNTEAFF.

The chain joins TRBV12-5 to TRBJ2-7; unclear D gene. Trimming removed 3 bases at V and 0 bases at J, with 9 bases between. The germline V gene has CDR1 LGHNT and CDR2 FRNRAP. This CDR3 spans 14 amino acids. CDR3 in amino acids: CASGLQPLSYEQYF. CDR3 coding DNA: TGTGCTAGTGGTTTACAGCCTCTCTCCTACGAGCAGTACTTC. The whole variable domain, remainder taken from reference TRBV12-5 and TRBJ2-7, is DARVTQTPRHKVTEMGQEVTMRCQPILGHNTVFWYRQTMMQGLELLAYFRNRAPLDDSGMPKDRFSAEMPDATLATLKIQPSEPRDSAVYFCASGLQPLSYEQYFGPGTRLTVT.

The CDR3 spells CASSLVQGNSGNTIYF. For the CDR3, the DNA is TGTGCCAGCAGCTTAGTTCAGGGCAACTCTGGAAACACCATATATTTT. The chain is built from TRBV7-6 and TRBJ1-3; TRBD1 might be the D (5 bases). Trimming cost V 1 base and J 0 bases, with 10 bases left between them. Germline CDR1 reads SGHVS; CDR2 reads FNYEAQ. CDR3 length equals 16 residues.

On this clone: Other DNA variants within this sample encode the same CDR3. The chain couples TRBV27 to TRBJ2-7; D uncertain. Germline CDR1 and CDR2: MNHEY and SMNVEV (reference sequence). Trimming cost V 6 bases and J 0 bases, with 12 bases left between them. The CDR3 is made up of 14 amino acids. The CDR3 spells CASSRESRSYEQYF. CDR3 nucleotides: TGTGCCAGCAGCCGCGAAAGTCGCTCCTACGAGCAGTACTTC.

The genes are TRBV5-4 and TRBJ2-7, with TRBD1 identical over 9 bases. Germline trimming cut 4 bases from V and 0 bases from J; bases unmatched to any gene: 2. CDR3 length: 14 residues. CDR1 is SGHNT and CDR2 is YYREEE in the germline V gene (reference sequence). The CDR3 is CASSRDRASYEQYF. CDR3 nucleotide sequence: TGTGCCAGCAGCCGGGACAGGGCCTCCTACGAGCAGTACTTC.

This chain joins TRBV9 and TRBJ2-2, with a weak D call TRBD2 (5 bases). The CDR3 totals 15 residues. V was pared by 0 bases and J by 4 bases, with 10 bases between. Germline-derived CDR1 and CDR2 are SGDLS and YYNGEE. The CDR3 DNA reads TGTGCCAGCAGCGTAGGAGGGATGGTCACCGGGGAGCTGTTTTTT. As protein: CASSVGGMVTGELFF.

The table lists this clone with a few counts. This chain joins TRBV13 and TRBJ1-3; D unclear. Germline V CDR1 and CDR2: PRHDT, FYEKMQ (reference sequence). V was pared by 1 base and J by 4 bases, with 14 bases between. This CDR3 has 16 amino acids. For the CDR3, the DNA is TGTGCCAGCAGCTTAGTCGGGGATCCATCCGGAAACACCATATATTTT. Its protein product is CASSLVGDPSGNTIYF.

The CDR3 DNA follows: TGTGCCAGCAGCCAACCCGGGACAGGGGCCAGGGGGCAGTACTTC. This codes for CASSQPGTGARGQYF. The chain couples TRBV14 to TRBJ2-7; 10 bases map to TRBD1. This CDR3 is built from 15 residues. The V gene's germline CDR1 is SGHDN and CDR2 FVKESK. Trimming removed 2 bases from V and 9 bases from J; junction bases left unmatched: 10. Together with reference TRBV14 and TRBJ2-7, the CDR3 gives the full variable domain: EAGVTQFPSHSVIEKGQTVTLRCDPISGHDNLYWYRRVMGKEIKFLLHFVKESKQDESGMPNNRFLAERTGGTYSTLKVQPAELEDSGVYFCASSQPGTGARGQYFGPGTRLTVT.

In its sample, this clone was seen once. The chain is built from TRBV5-6 and TRBJ2-3; possibly TRBD2 for D (5 bases). Looked up from germline, CDR1 is SGHDT and CDR2 is YYEEEE. Trimming removed 8 bases from V and 0 bases from J, with 13 bases in between. The CDR3 is made up of 14 amino acids. The CDR3, as DNA: TGTGCCAGTGGGAGTCGAGGAAGCACAGATACGCAGTATTTT. This codes for CASGSRGSTDTQYF.

This sequence joins TRBV5-4 and TRBJ2-1, with 11 bases matching TRBD2. This CDR3 spans 15 amino acids. J gave up 5 bases and V 3 bases, and 4 bases lay outside the gene matches. CDR1 and CDR2 (germline): SGHNT, YYREEE (reference sequence). The CDR3 spells CASSSGLAVDNEQFF. The CDR3 coding sequence is TGTGCCAGCAGCTCGGGACTAGCGGTGGACAATGAGCAGTTCTTC. Using reference TRBV5-4 and TRBJ2-1 for the parts outside the CDR3, the full variable domain is ETGVTQSPTHLIKTRGQQVTLRCSSQSGHNTVSWYQQALGQGPQFIFQYYREEENGRGNFPPRFSGLQFPNYSSELNVNALELDDSALYLCASSSGLAVDNEQFFGPGTRLTVL.

The gene calls are TRBV7-2 and TRBJ1-1; no definite D call. The germline gives CDR1 SGHTA, CDR2 FQGNSA. The CDR3 is 15 residues long. V was clipped by 2 bases and J by 2 bases, with 12 bases between them. The chain's CDR3 is CASSLRAGDNTEAFF. As DNA, the CDR3 is TGTGCCAGCAGCTTACGGGCCGGAGACAACACTGAAGCTTTCTTT.

This chain joins TRBV2 and TRBJ2-7, with a tentative D call TRBD1 (5 bases). Germline assignment: CDR1 SNHLY and CDR2 FYNNEI. This CDR3 has 15 amino acids. The germline V and J ends were trimmed by 4 bases and 6 bases, with 19 bases remaining between them. The CDR3 spells CASSVGERRRTEQYF. The DNA of the CDR3 is TGTGCCAGCAGTGTAGGGGAAAGGAGACGAACCGAGCAGTACTTC.

J is TRBJ1-4 and V is TRBV29-1; D gene ambiguous. This CDR3 has 13 residues. V shed 5 bases and J shed 3 bases, with 10 bases lying between them. CDR1 is SQVTM, CDR2 ANQGSEA, per germline. The CDR3 region is CSVWFPSNEKLFF. The CDR3 coding sequence is TGCAGCGTTTGGTTCCCCTCTAATGAAAAACTGTTTTTT.

The V and J genes are TRBV29-1 and TRBJ2-7; no clear D. The germline gives CDR1 SQVTM, CDR2 ANQGSEA. V was cut by 4 bases and J by 0 bases, with 10 bases left in between. The CDR3 covers 13 residues. CDR3 sequence: CSVVVSSSYEQYF. The CDR3 DNA reads as TGCAGCGTTGTAGTCTCCAGCTCCTACGAGCAGTACTTC.

The rearrangement links TRBV5-6 to TRBJ2-5, with a possible D match to TRBD1 (6 bases). The CDR3 extends over 13 amino acids. The germline CDR1 and CDR2 sequences are SGHDT and YYEEEE. Trimming pared 1 base from V and 5 bases from J, leaving 9 bases between. In DNA, the CDR3 is TGTGCCAGCAGCTTGATTAGGGGGGAGACCCAGTACTTC. It specifies CASSLIRGETQYF.

The chain joins TRBV5-1 to TRBJ2-3; TRBD2 agrees at 10 bases. Germline V gene lookup returns CDR1 SGHRS and CDR2 YFSETQ. V lost 6 bases and J lost 4; bases outside the gene matches: 5. The CDR3 extends over 14 amino acids. This chain's CDR3 is CASTASGSADTQYF. The CDR3 coding sequence is TGCGCCAGCACGGCTAGCGGGAGCGCAGATACGCAGTATTTT. Supplemented by reference TRBV5-1 and TRBJ2-3, the full variable domain reads KAGVTQTPRYLIKTRGQQVTLSCSPISGHRSVSWYQQTPGQGLQFLFEYFSETQRNKGNFPGRFSGRQFSNSRSEMNVSTLELGDSALYLCASTASGSADTQYFGPGTRLTVL.

This clone has just one count. The V gene is TRBV18, the J gene TRBJ2-1, with no clear D. In germline, CDR1 is KGHSH, CDR2 LQKENI. The ends were cut back, 2 bases at V and 1 base at J, with 9 bases in the middle. This CDR3 has 15 residues. The chain's CDR3 is CASSPTLRSYNEQFF. The CDR3 coding sequence is TGTGCCAGCTCACCAACATTGAGGTCCTACAATGAGCAGTTCTTC.

V gene TRBV28 combines with J gene TRBJ1-4; tentatively, D is TRBD1 (5 bases). The V and J ends lost 6 bases and 8 bases respectively, with 25 bases between them. This CDR3 region has 17 residues. Looked up from germline, CDR1 is MDHEN and CDR2 is SYDVKM. DNA for the CDR3: TGTGCCAGCAGCACTCATTATCGGCGGGGGAGGGTCGAAAAACTGTTTTTT. Its protein is CASSTHYRRGRVEKLFF.

The V and J genes are TRBV11-3 and TRBJ2-1, with D hard to call. This CDR3 comprises 13 residues. Germline assignment: CDR1 SGHNT and CDR2 YENEEA. Trimming shortened V by 1 base and J by 9 bases, and 10 bases separated the two germline ends. The CDR3 loop is CASSLARTGEQFF. The CDR3 nucleotides are TGTGCCAGCAGCTTAGCGCGGACCGGTGAGCAGTTCTTC.

The chain employs TRBV5-1 and TRBJ2-3; 9 nucleotides match TRBD2. Trimming took 5 bases from V and 1 from J; bases not matched to a gene: 14. The germline CDR1 and CDR2 sequences are SGHRS and YFSETQ. This CDR3 comprises 18 residues. CDR3 DNA sequence: TGCGCCAGCAGTCGTAGTTCCTTAGCGGGAGCTCGCACAGATACGCAGTATTTT. It codes for CASSRSSLAGARTDTQYF.

The V gene is TRBV30, the J gene TRBJ1-6; TRBD1 is a possible D gene (5 bases). Deletions cut 0 bases from V and 7 bases from J, with 13 bases between. Germline V lookup: CDR1 GTSNPN, CDR2 SVGIG (reference sequence). This CDR3 has 15 amino acids. This chain's CDR3 is CAWSVQVLRNSPLHF. In DNA, the CDR3 is TGTGCCTGGAGTGTACAGGTTCTTCGGAATTCACCCCTCCACTTT. Looking up the rest from reference TRBV30 and TRBJ1-6 gives the full variable domain: SQTIHQWPATLVQPVGSPLSLECTVEGTSNPNLYWYRQAAGRGLQLLFYSVGIGQISSEVPQNLSASRPQDRQFILSSKKLLLSDSGFYLCAWSVQVLRNSPLHFGNGTRLTVT.

V usage is TRBV7-3 and J usage is TRBJ1-1, with a tentative D call TRBD1 (5 bases). V was cut by 0 bases and J by 4 bases, with 15 bases left in between. The CDR3 has 16 residues. From germline, CDR1 is SGHTA and CDR2 FQGTGA. CDR3 DNA sequence: TGTGCCAGCAGCTTAACGGGTCCTCCGGGGCCCACTGAAGCTTTCTTT. It is translated as CASSLTGPPGPTEAFF.